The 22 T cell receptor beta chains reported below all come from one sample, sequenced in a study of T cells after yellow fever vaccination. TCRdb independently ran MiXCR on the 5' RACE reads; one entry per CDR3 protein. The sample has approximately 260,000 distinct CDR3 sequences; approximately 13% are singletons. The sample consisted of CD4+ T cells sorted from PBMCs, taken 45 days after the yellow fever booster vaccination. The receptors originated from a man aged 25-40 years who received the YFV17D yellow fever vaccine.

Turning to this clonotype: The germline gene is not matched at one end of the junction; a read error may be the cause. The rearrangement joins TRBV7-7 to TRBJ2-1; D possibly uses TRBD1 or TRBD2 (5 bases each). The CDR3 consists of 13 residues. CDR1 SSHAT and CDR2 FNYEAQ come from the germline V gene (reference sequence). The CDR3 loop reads CASSSHRGSEQFF. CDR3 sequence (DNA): TGTGCTAGCAGCTCCCACCGGGGCAGTGAGCAGTTCTTC.

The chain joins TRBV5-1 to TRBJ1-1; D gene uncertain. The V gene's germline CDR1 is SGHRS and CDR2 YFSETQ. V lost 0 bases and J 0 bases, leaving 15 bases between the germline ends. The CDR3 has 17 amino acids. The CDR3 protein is CASSLAPTDSLNTEAFF. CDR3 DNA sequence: TGCGCCAGCAGCTTGGCCCCCACAGACTCATTGAACACTGAAGCTTTCTTT.

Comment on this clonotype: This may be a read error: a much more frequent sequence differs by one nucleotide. In nucleotides, the CDR3 is TGCTGTGCTAGAGATGCCGAGCGGGAGGGGGATGAGCAGTTCTTC. It codes for CCARDAEREGDEQFF. The V gene is TRBV20-1, the J gene TRBJ2-1; 10 nucleotides line up with TRBD2. Germline-derived CDR1 and CDR2 are DFQATT and SNEGSKA (reference sequence). This CDR3 spans 15 amino acids.

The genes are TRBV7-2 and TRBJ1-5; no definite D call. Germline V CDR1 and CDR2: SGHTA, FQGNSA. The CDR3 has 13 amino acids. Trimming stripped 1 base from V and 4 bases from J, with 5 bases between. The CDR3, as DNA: TGTGCCAGCAGCTTAGACGCAAATCAGCCCCAGCATTTT. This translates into CASSLDANQPQHF.

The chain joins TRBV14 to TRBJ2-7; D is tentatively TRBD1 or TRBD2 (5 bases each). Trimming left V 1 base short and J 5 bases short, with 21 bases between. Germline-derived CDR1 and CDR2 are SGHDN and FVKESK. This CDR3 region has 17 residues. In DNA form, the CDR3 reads TGTGCCAGCAGCCAAGTTCAAGATAGACAGCGGCCCCACGAGCAGTACTTC. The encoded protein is CASSQVQDRQRPHEQYF.

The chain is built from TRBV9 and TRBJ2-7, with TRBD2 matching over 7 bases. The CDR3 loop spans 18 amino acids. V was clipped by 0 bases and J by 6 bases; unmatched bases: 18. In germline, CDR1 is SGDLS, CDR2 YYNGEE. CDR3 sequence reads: CASSVVGGRGGTGSEQYF. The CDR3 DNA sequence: TGTGCCAGCAGCGTAGTTGGAGGACGCGGGGGTACGGGGTCCGAGCAGTACTTC.

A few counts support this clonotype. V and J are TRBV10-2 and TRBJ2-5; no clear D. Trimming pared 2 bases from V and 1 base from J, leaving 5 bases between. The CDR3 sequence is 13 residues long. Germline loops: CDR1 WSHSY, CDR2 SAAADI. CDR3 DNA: TGCGCCAGCAGTGAGCGATTCCAAGAGACCCAGTACTTC. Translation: CASSERFQETQYF.

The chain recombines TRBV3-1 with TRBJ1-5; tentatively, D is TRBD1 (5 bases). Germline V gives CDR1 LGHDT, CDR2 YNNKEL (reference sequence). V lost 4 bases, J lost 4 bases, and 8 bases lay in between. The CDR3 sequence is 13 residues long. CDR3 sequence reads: CASSRTGNQPQHF. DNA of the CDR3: TGTGCCAGCAGCCGTACAGGTAATCAGCCCCAGCATTTT.

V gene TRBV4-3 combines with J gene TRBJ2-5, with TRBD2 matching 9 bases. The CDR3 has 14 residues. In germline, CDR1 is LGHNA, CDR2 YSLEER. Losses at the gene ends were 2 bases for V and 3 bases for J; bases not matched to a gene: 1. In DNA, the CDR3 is TGCGCCAGCAGCCAACTAGCGGGAAAAGAGACCCAGTACTTC. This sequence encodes CASSQLAGKETQYF.

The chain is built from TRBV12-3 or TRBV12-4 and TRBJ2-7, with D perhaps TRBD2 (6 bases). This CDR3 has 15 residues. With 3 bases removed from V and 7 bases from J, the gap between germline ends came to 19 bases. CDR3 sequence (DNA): TGTGCCAGCAGTTTTGGGGGAGGTTTTGCGGGAGAGCAGTACTTC. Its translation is CASSFGGGFAGEQYF.

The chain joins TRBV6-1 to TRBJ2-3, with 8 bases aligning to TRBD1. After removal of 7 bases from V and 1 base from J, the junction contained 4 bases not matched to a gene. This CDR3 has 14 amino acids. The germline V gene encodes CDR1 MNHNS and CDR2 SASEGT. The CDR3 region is CASTKGQGTDTQYF. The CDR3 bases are TGTGCCAGCACCAAGGGACAGGGCACAGATACGCAGTATTTT.

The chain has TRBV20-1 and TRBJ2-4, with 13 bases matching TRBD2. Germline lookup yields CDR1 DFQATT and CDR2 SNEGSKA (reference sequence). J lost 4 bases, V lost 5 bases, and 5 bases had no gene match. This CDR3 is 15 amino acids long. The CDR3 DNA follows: TGCAGTGCTGCCGGGACTAGCGGGATAAAAAACATTCAGTACTTC. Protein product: CSAAGTSGIKNIQYF.

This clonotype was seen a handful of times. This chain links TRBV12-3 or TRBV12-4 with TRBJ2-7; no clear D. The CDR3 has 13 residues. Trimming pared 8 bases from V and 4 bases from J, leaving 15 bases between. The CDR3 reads CASSPGAAYEQYF. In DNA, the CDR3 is TGTGCCAGCTCCCCTGGCGCCGCGTACGAGCAGTACTTC.

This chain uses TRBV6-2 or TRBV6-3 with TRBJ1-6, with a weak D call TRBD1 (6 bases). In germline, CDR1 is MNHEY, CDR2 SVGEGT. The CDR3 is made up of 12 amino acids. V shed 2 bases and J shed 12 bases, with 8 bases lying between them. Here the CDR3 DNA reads TGTGCCAGCAGTTACCAGGACAGACCCCTCCACTTT. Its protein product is CASSYQDRPLHF.

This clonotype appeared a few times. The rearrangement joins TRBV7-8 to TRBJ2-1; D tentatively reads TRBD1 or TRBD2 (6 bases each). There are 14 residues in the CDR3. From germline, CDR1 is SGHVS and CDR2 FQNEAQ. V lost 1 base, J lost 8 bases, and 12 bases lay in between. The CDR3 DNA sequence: TGTGCCAGCAGCTTAGAGGGGGGTAATCATGAGCAGTTCTTC. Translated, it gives CASSLEGGNHEQFF. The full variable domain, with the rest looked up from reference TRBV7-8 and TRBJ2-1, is GAGVSQSPRYKVAKRGQDVALRCDPISGHVSLFWYQQALGQGPEFLTYFQNEAQLDKSGLPSDRFFAERPEGSVSTLKIQRTQQEDSAVYLCASSLEGGNHEQFFGPGTRLTVL.

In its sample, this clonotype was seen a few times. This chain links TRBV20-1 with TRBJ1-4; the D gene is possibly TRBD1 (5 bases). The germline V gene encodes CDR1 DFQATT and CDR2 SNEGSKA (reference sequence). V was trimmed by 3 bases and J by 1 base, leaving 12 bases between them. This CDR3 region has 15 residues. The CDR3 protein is CSASQGRGTNEKLFF. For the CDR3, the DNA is TGCAGTGCTAGTCAGGGAAGGGGAACTAATGAAAAACTGTTTTTT.

CDR3 residues: CSARDLQGAGYEQYF. DNA of the CDR3: TGCAGTGCTAGAGATCTCCAGGGGGCAGGCTACGAGCAGTACTTC. The chain uses TRBV20-1 and TRBJ2-7, with 8 bases lining up with TRBD1. CDR3 length equals 15 residues. V was pared by 0 bases and J by 3 bases, with 7 bases of the junction left unmatched. Germline lookup yields CDR1 DFQATT and CDR2 SNEGSKA (reference sequence).

In DNA, the CDR3 is TGTGCCAGCTCACCACGAGCAGGTGCGGGCACTGAAGCTTTCTTT. It specifies CASSPRAGAGTEAFF. J is TRBJ1-1 and V is TRBV18, with D unclear. The CDR3 runs to 15 residues. Looked up from germline, CDR1 is KGHSH and CDR2 is LQKENI. V was shortened by 1 base and J by 4 bases, with 13 bases between the two germline ends.

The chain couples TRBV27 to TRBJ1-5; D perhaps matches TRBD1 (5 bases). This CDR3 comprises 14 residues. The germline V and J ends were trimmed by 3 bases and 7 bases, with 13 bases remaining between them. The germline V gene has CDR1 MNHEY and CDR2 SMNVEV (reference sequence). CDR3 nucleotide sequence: TGTGCCAGCAGTTTTGGGGACGGAATACAGCCCCAGCATTTT. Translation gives CASSFGDGIQPQHF.

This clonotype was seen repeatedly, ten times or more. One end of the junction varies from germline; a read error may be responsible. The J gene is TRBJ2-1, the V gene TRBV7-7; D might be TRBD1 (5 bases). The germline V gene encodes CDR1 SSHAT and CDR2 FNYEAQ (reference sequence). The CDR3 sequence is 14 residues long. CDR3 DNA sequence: TGTGCTAGCAGCCCCCGGCAGGGCTATGGTGAGCAGTTCTTC. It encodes CASSPRQGYGEQFF.

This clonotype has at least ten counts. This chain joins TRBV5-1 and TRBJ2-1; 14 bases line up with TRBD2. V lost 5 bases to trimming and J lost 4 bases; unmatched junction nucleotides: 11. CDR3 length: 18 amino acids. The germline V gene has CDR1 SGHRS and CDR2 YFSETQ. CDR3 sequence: CASRPTWTSGRSYNEQFF. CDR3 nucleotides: TGCGCCAGCAGACCTACCTGGACTAGCGGGAGGAGTTACAATGAGCAGTTCTTC.

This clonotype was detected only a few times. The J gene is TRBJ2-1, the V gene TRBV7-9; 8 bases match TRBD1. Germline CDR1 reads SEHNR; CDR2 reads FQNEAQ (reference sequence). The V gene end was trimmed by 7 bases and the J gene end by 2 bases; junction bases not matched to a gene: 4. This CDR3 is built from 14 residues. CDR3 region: CASTGTGAYNEQFF. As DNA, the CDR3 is TGTGCCAGCACCGGGACAGGAGCCTACAATGAGCAGTTCTTC.